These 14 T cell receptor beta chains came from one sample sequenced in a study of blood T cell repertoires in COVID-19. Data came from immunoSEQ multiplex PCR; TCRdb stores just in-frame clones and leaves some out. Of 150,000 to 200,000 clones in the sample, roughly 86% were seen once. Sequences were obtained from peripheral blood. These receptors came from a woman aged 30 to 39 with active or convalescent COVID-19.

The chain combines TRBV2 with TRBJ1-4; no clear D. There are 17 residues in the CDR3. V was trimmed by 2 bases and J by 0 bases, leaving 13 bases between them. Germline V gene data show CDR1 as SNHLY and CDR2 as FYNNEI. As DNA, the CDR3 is TGTGCCAGCAGTGAAAACCAGGCAGGTGCAACTAATGAAAAACTGTTTTTT. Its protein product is CASSENQAGATNEKLFF.

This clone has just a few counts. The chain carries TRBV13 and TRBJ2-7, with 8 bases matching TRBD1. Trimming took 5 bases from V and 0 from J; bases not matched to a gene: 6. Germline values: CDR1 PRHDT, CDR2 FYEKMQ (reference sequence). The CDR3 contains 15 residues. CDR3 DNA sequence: TGTGCCAGCAGCCAAACAGGGGGAGGCTCCTACGAGCAGTACTTC. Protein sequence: CASSQTGGGSYEQYF.

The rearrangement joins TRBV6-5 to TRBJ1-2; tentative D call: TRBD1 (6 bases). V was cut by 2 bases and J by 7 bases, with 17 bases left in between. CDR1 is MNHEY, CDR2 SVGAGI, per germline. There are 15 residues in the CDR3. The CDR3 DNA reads TGTGCCAGCAGTTACCAGGCAGGGGCGGTAGGTGGCTACACCTTC. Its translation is CASSYQAGAVGGYTF.

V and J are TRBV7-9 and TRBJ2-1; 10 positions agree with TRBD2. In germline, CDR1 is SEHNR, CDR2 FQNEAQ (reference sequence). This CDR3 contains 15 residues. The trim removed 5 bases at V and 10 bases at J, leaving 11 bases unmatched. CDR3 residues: CASSIWASGSSEQFF. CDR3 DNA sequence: TGTGCCAGCAGCATCTGGGCTAGCGGGAGTAGCGAGCAGTTCTTC. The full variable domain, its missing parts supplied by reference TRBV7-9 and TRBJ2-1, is DTGVSQNPRHKITKRGQNVTFRCDPISEHNRLYWYRQTLGQGPEFLTYFQNEAQLEKSRLLSDRFSAERPKGSFSTLEIQRTEQGDSAMYLCASSIWASGSSEQFFGPGTRLTVL.

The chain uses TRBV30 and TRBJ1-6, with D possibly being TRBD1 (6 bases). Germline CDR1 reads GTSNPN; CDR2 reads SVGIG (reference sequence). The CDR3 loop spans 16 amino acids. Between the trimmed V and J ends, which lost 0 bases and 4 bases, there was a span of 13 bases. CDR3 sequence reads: CAWSVPHTGYNSPLHF. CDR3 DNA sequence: TGTGCCTGGAGTGTACCCCACACAGGGTATAATTCACCCCTCCACTTT. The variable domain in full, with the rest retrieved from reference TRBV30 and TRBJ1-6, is SQTIHQWPATLVQPVGSPLSLECTVEGTSNPNLYWYRQAAGRGLQLLFYSVGIGQISSEVPQNLSASRPQDRQFILSSKKLLLSDSGFYLCAWSVPHTGYNSPLHFGNGTRLTVT.

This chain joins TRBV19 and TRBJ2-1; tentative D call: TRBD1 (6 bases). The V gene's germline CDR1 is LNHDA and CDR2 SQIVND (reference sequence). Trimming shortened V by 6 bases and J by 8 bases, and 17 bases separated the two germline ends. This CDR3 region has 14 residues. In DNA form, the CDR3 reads TGTGCCAGTAGATTAGAGGAACAGGGATATGAGCAGTTCTTC. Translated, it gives CASRLEEQGYEQFF.

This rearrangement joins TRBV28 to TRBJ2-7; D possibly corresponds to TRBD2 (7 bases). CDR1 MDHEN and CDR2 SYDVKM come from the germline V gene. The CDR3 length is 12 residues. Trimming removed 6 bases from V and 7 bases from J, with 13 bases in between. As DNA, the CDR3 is TGTGCCAGCAGGGAGGGGGGGATGGAGCAGTACTTC. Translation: CASREGGMEQYF.

The CDR3: CASRGQGALDTGELFF. For the CDR3, the DNA is TGTGCCAGCAGGGGACAGGGGGCGCTGGACACCGGGGAGCTGTTTTTT. The chain uses TRBV5-6 and TRBJ2-2; 12 bases agree with TRBD1. Germline V gene sequence: CDR1 SGHDT, CDR2 YYEEEE. The junction had 5 bases not matched to a gene; V was cut back by 5 bases and J by 3 bases. The CDR3 has 16 residues.

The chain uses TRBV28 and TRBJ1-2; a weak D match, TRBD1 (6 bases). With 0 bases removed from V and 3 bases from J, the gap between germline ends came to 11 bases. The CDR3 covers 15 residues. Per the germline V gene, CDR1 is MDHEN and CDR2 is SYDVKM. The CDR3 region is CASSLWAGDHYGYTF. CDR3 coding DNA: TGTGCCAGCAGTTTATGGGCAGGGGACCACTATGGCTACACCTTC.

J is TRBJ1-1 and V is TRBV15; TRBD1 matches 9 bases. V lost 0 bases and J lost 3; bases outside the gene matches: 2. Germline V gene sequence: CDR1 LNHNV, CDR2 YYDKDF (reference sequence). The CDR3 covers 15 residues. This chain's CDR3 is CATSRDTGGYTEAFF. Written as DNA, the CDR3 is TGTGCCACCAGCAGAGATACAGGGGGCTACACTGAAGCTTTCTTT.

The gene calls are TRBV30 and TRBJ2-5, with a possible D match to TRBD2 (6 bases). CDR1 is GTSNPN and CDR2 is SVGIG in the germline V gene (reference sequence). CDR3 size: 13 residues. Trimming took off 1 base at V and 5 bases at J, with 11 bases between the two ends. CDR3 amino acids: CAWSARGWETQYF. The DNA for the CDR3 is TGTGCCTGGAGTGCCCGGGGGTGGGAGACCCAGTACTTC. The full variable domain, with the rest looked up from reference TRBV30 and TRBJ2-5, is SQTIHQWPATLVQPVGSPLSLECTVEGTSNPNLYWYRQAAGRGLQLLFYSVGIGQISSEVPQNLSASRPQDRQFILSSKKLLLSDSGFYLCAWSARGWETQYFGPGTRLLVL.

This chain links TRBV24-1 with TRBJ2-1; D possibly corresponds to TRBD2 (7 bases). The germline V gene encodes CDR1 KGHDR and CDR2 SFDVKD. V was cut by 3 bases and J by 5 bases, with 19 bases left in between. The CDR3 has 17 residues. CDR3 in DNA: TGTGCCACCAGTGATCCGCGGGGGCAGGAAAAACACAATGAGCAGTTCTTC. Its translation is CATSDPRGQEKHNEQFF.

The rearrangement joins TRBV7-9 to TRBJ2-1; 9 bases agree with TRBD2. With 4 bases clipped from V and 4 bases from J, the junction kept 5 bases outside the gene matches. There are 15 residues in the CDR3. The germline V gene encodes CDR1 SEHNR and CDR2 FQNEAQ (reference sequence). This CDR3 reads CASSWGLAIYNEQFF. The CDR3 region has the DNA TGTGCCAGCAGCTGGGGACTAGCCATATACAATGAGCAGTTCTTC.

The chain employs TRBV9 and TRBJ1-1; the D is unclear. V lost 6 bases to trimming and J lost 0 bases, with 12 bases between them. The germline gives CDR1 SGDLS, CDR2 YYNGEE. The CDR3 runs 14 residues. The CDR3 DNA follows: TGTGCCAGCACCCCAACGAGGATGAACACTGAAGCTTTCTTT. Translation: CASTPTRMNTEAFF.